Following are 12 T cell receptor beta chains from one sample sequenced in a study of STAT5B mutations in CD4+ large granular lymphocyte leukemia. Sequenced by immunoSEQ multiplex PCR; TCRdb stores in-frame clones only, minus some. The profile shows some 38,000 clones, approximately 85% of them singletons. The sequenced sample was CD4+ T cells from blood buffy coats. Receptor source: a human donor in good health.

The rearrangement links TRBV9 to TRBJ1-3; maybe TRBD1 (6 bases). Germline V gene data show CDR1 as SGDLS and CDR2 as YYNGEE. Trimming took 2 bases from V and 4 from J, leaving 16 bases between them. The CDR3 is 16 residues long. CDR3 sequence reads: CASSVAQGITGNTIYF. The DNA for the CDR3 is TGTGCCAGCAGCGTCGCACAGGGAATAACGGGAAACACCATATATTTT.

The chain links TRBV6-6 to TRBJ2-3; D is undetermined. The ends were cut back, 0 bases at V and 0 bases at J, with 7 bases in the middle. Looked up from germline, CDR1 is MNHNY and CDR2 is SVGAGI (reference sequence). This CDR3 has 15 residues. DNA for the CDR3: TGTGCCAGCAGTTACTCGAGTTTCAGCACAGATACGCAGTATTTT. Translated: CASSYSSFSTDTQYF.

The chain recombines TRBV18 with TRBJ2-3; 9 bases are a match to TRBD1. The V gene end was trimmed by 4 bases and the J gene end by 1 base; junction bases not matched to a gene: 6. Germline-derived CDR1 and CDR2 are KGHSH and LQKENI. The CDR3 is 16 amino acids. Written as DNA, the CDR3 is TGTGCCAGCTCACGGCGACAGGGGGAACGCACAGATACGCAGTATTTT. Protein sequence: CASSRRQGERTDTQYF. The full variable domain, its missing parts supplied by reference TRBV18 and TRBJ2-3, is NAGVMQNPRHLVRRRGQEARLRCSPMKGHSHVYWYRQLPEEGLKFMVYLQKENIIDESGMPKERFSAEFPKEGPSILRIQQVVRGDSAAYFCASSRRQGERTDTQYFGPGTRLTVL.

The chain couples TRBV7-3 to TRBJ2-3; 7 bases line up with TRBD1. The CDR3 sequence is 15 residues long. Looked up from germline, CDR1 is SGHTA and CDR2 is FQGTGA. V lost 3 bases and J lost 0; bases outside the gene matches: 3. The CDR3 DNA sequence: TGTGCCAGCAGCTTCGCAGGGGGTAGCACAGATACGCAGTATTTT. The encoded protein is CASSFAGGSTDTQYF.

The rearrangement joins TRBV29-1 to TRBJ1-2; D is unclear. Germline CDR1 is SQVTM and CDR2 is ANQGSEA. With 4 bases removed from V and 6 bases from J, the gap between germline ends came to 18 bases. This CDR3 has 14 amino acids. CDR3 in DNA: TGCAGCGTTGGACGTCCGGCAGGAGGTGATGGCTACACCTTC. Protein: CSVGRPAGGDGYTF.

The chain joins TRBV6-5 to TRBJ2-3, with 7 bases aligning to TRBD1. V lost 2 bases to trimming and J lost 1 base; unmatched junction nucleotides: 3. The CDR3 has 15 amino acids. Germline CDR1 and CDR2: MNHEY and SVGAGI. CDR3 amino acids: CASSYGGQRTDTQYF. The CDR3 nucleotides are TGTGCCAGCAGTTACGGGGGACAGCGCACAGATACGCAGTATTTT.

CDR3 coding DNA: TGTGCCACCAGCAGAGAGGGGAAAGACCAGCCCCAGCATTTT. The encoded protein is CATSREGKDQPQHF. This sequence joins TRBV15 and TRBJ1-5; D unclear. Germline V lookup: CDR1 LNHNV, CDR2 YYDKDF (reference sequence). V was clipped by 0 bases and J by 7 bases, with 10 bases between them. The CDR3 is made up of 14 amino acids.

The chain uses TRBV9 and TRBJ2-7; 15 bases line up with TRBD2. The CDR3 runs to 20 residues. After removal of 3 bases from V and 0 bases from J, the junction contained 13 bases not matched to a gene. The V gene's germline CDR1 is SGDLS and CDR2 YYNGEE. This CDR3 is CASSAVDGTSGGTSSYEQYF. In DNA, the CDR3 is TGTGCCAGCAGCGCAGTCGACGGGACTAGCGGGGGGACTAGCTCCTACGAGCAGTACTTC.

This chain links TRBV19 with TRBJ2-5; 9 positions agree with TRBD2. Germline CDR1 reads LNHDA; CDR2 reads SQIVND (reference sequence). The CDR3 length is 15 residues. V shed 5 bases, J shed 6 bases, and the junction held 10 bases outside the gene matches. CDR3 sequence (DNA): TGTGCCAGTAGTCTCCAAGGGACTAGCTTTCAGACCCAGTACTTC. Its translation is CASSLQGTSFQTQYF.

The CDR3 nucleotides are TGTGCCAGCAGCTTAGGGGTGGACACTGAAGCTTTCTTT. Translated: CASSLGVDTEAFF. The chain recombines TRBV7-9 with TRBJ1-1; no reliable D call. The CDR3 runs to 13 residues. The V gene's germline CDR1 is SEHNR and CDR2 FQNEAQ (reference sequence). V was cut by 1 base and J by 3 bases, with 6 bases left in between.

The chain carries TRBV1 and TRBJ2-2; the table's D call TRBD1 went unverified against the DNA. TRBV1 is classified as a pseudogene. The length of the CDR3 is 16 residues. CDR3 in amino acids: CTSSRRQGANTGELFF. DNA for the CDR3: TGCACCAGCAGCCGCAGACAGGGGGCGAACACCGGGGAGCTGTTTTTT.

In DNA form, the CDR3 reads TGTGCCTGGACCCCAGGTAGGCTAGCGGGTCCATACAATGAGCAGTTCTTC. This sequence encodes CAWTPGRLAGPYNEQFF. The V and J genes are TRBV30 and TRBJ2-1; 8 bases are a match to TRBD2. Germline trimming cut 4 bases from V and 4 bases from J; bases unmatched to any gene: 15. The germline V gene has CDR1 GTSNPN and CDR2 SVGIG (reference sequence). This CDR3 is 17 amino acids long. The whole variable domain, filled in from reference TRBV30 and TRBJ2-1, reads SQTIHQWPATLVQPVGSPLSLECTVEGTSNPNLYWYRQAAGRGLQLLFYSVGIGQISSEVPQNLSASRPQDRQFILSSKKLLLSDSGFYLCAWTPGRLAGPYNEQFFGPGTRLTVL.